Reported below is one T cell receptor beta chain. Its antigen is unidentified. The use of a sample-barcoded 5' primer and a J-beta primer mix characterized a second PCR of 7 to 11 cycles. The authors tagged each cDNA molecule using a template-switch adaptor with 12 random nucleotides. TCRdb redid the calling of the 5' RACE reads with MiXCR, one entry per CDR3 protein. This sample has approximately 940,000 distinct CDR3 sequences, with roughly 52% found just once. This sample was taken from a study of blood T cells in healthy people across ages. Losses at the gene ends were 3 bases for V and 5 bases for J; bases not matched to a gene: 9. Per germline, CDR1 LNHNV and CDR2 YYDKDF (reference sequence). The CDR3 covers 16 residues. Study-wide findings and caveats: The CMV status of each donor remained undetermined, and this could have confounded shifts in expanded clonotypes. Significant beta diversity loss was already apparent by age roughly 40, declining roughly linearly. From one million sequenced T cells, diversity estimates were lower bounds.

The source of this sequence is a man younger than 45 in good health. The rearrangement joins TRBV15 to TRBJ1-2; 10 bases are shared with TRBD1. The sequenced material came from blood. The CDR3, as DNA: TGTGCCACCAGCAGCTCCGGGACAGGGGTTCCTTATGGCTACACCTTC. This gives the protein CATSSSGTGVPYGYTF.